What follows are 9 T cell receptor beta chains derived from one specimen sequenced in a study of OX40 agonist ivuxolimab in advanced cancers. Some clones are missing from TCRdb's copy, which holds only in-frame ones; the method was immunoSEQ multiplex PCR. This table holds some 60,000 clones, roughly 86% found once. The specimen was CD4+ or CD8+ T cells sorted from blood, collected in a trial of the OX40 agonist ivuxolimab. The receptors were sampled from an adult with an advanced solid tumor such as melanoma, head and neck, liver or kidney cancer.

This rearrangement joins TRBV29-1 to TRBJ1-2; D call uncertain. The germline V gene has CDR1 SQVTM and CDR2 ANQGSEA. There are 15 residues in the CDR3. The ends were cut back, 4 bases at V and 3 bases at J, with 18 bases in the middle. The CDR3 DNA reads TGCAGCGTTGGGACGCCACGGGCTCTTGACTATGGCTACACCTTC. Encoded protein: CSVGTPRALDYGYTF. Full variable domain (outside the CDR3, taken from reference TRBV29-1 and TRBJ1-2): SAVISQKPSRDICQRGTSLTIQCQVDSQVTMMFWYRQQPGQSLTLIATANQGSEATYESGFVIDKFPISRPNLTFSTLTVSNMSPEDSSIYLCSVGTPRALDYGYTFGSGTRLTVV.

The genes are TRBV30 and TRBJ1-5; 8 positions match TRBD1. Trimming cost V 1 base and J 4 bases; bases outside gene matches: 6. The CDR3 totals 15 residues. Germline V gene lookup returns CDR1 GTSNPN and CDR2 SVGIG (reference sequence). The CDR3 sequence is CAWSGRGQENQPQHF. The CDR3 region has the DNA TGTGCCTGGAGTGGCAGGGGACAGGAGAATCAGCCCCAGCATTTT.

The V call is TRBV5-4, the J call TRBJ2-6; TRBD1 matches at 7 bases. With 2 bases clipped from V and 5 bases from J, the junction kept 10 bases outside the gene matches. The CDR3 extends over 17 amino acids. Germline V CDR1 and CDR2: SGHNT, YYREEE (reference sequence). CDR3: CASSLGGSALRANVLTF. CDR3 bases: TGTGCCAGCAGCTTAGGGGGCTCCGCTCTGCGGGCCAACGTCCTGACTTTC. Full variable domain (rest looked up from reference TRBV5-4 and TRBJ2-6): ETGVTQSPTHLIKTRGQQVTLRCSSQSGHNTVSWYQQALGQGPQFIFQYYREEENGRGNFPPRFSGLQFPNYSSELNVNALELDDSALYLCASSLGGSALRANVLTFGAGSRLTVL.

This clone was observed once. This chain links TRBV7-9 with TRBJ2-7; perhaps TRBD2 as D (5 bases). Trimming pared 4 bases from V and 5 bases from J, leaving 15 bases between. CDR3 length equals 14 residues. Germline V gene lookup returns CDR1 SEHNR and CDR2 FQNEAQ (reference sequence). CDR3 in DNA: TGTGCCAGCAGCTGGACGGGGAAGGGAGACGAGCAGTACTTC. This translates into CASSWTGKGDEQYF.

V gene TRBV5-4 combines with J gene TRBJ2-5; D not certain. The V end lost 5 bases, the J end lost 3 bases, and 8 bases lay between the germline ends. Germline CDR1 is SGHNT and CDR2 is YYREEE (reference sequence). The CDR3 has 12 amino acids. The DNA for the CDR3 is TGTGCCAGCAGGGCTAGGGAAGAGACCCAGTACTTC. This translates into CASRAREETQYF.

The chain links TRBV6-6 to TRBJ1-3, with 9 bases identical to TRBD1. Per germline, CDR1 MNHNY and CDR2 SVGAGI (reference sequence). This CDR3 region has 16 residues. V was clipped by 2 bases and J by 0 bases; unmatched bases: 2. The CDR3, as DNA: TGTGCCAGCAGTTACGGGACAGGGCTCTCTGGAAACACCATATATTTT. Translation gives CASSYGTGLSGNTIYF.

The count of this clone is one. CDR3 loop: CASSPAGSYNEQFF. CDR3 in DNA: TGTGCCAGCAGTCCCGCGGGGTCCTACAATGAGCAGTTCTTC. The chain combines TRBV6-6 with TRBJ2-1; weak D call: TRBD2 (6 bases). The V gene lost 5 bases and the J gene lost 1 base, with 9 bases spanning the gap. The CDR3 is 14 residues long. Germline assignment: CDR1 MNHNY and CDR2 SVGAGI (reference sequence).

The rearrangement uses TRBV4-3 and TRBJ2-5; TRBD2 might be the D (5 bases). CDR3 length: 15 amino acids. From germline, CDR1 is LGHNA and CDR2 YSLEER. V was cut by 0 bases and J by 4 bases, with 12 bases left in between. The CDR3 coding sequence is TGCGCCAGCAGCCAAGAAATGGCGGGTGGAGAGACCCAGTACTTC. As protein: CASSQEMAGGETQYF.

The rearrangement joins TRBV9 to TRBJ1-2, with D perhaps TRBD1 (5 bases). V lost 4 bases and J 5 bases, leaving 21 bases between the germline ends. The CDR3 is 16 residues long. Germline V lookup: CDR1 SGDLS, CDR2 YYNGEE. The CDR3, as DNA: TGTGCCAGCAGCCCCAGACAGAATGAAAGAGGGTATGGCTACACCTTC. This gives the protein CASSPRQNERGYGYTF. The entire variable domain, with the rest obtained from reference TRBV9 and TRBJ1-2, is as follows: DSGVTQTPKHLITATGQRVTLRCSPRSGDLSVYWYQQSLDQGLQFLIQYYNGEERAKGNILERFSAQQFPDLHSELNLSSLELGDSALYFCASSPRQNERGYGYTFGSGTRLTVV.